This T cell receptor beta chain was observed in a study of T-cell memory formation after mild COVID-19. Study-wide results and caveats: Clones shrinking from day 15 to 85 showed even CD4/CD8 mixes; later expanders tilted CD4+. Pre-infection memory held some responding clones, suggesting pre-existing cross-reactive T cells responded.

This CDR3 region has 16 residues. The germline CDR1 and CDR2 sequences are MNHEY and SVGAGI. Losses at the gene ends were 5 bases for V and 7 bases for J; bases not matched to a gene: 13. 5'RACE primed from the constant segment yielded TCR alpha and TCR beta cDNA libraries bearing sample barcodes and UMIs. TCRdb analysed the 5' RACE reads with MiXCR anew, one entry per CDR3 protein. The repertoire holds about 410,000 distinct CDR3 sequences, with around 22% as singletons. This clonotype was seen a handful of times. The antigen remains undetermined. Sequenced input: PBMCs or a T cell subset sorted from them (not recorded which). This chain connects TRBV6-5 to TRBJ2-1; 8 positions match TRBD2. The TCR sequence derives from an adult woman who had mild COVID-19 (a few samples of this study predate the infection). Cell type and time point are not known. The CDR3 DNA follows: TGTGCCAGCAGTCCCCAGGGTAGCGGGGCTTATAATGAGCAGTTCTTC. Amino acids: CASSPQGSGAYNEQFF.